The present entry profiles one T cell receptor beta chain with its context. Its antigen is still unknown. This CDR3 has 15 residues. The germline V gene encodes CDR1 SGHRS and CDR2 YFSETQ. Trimming at V came to 3 bases and at J to 5 bases, leaving 7 bases not matched to a gene. The data derive from a study of cytomegalovirus exposure and HLA in healthy donors. Overall study results and limits: It was reported that TCR beta sequences correctly inferred the HLA-A and HLA-B alleles for most subjects. Most TCR sequences proved rare, with some public TCRs found in many donors.

Each donor was healthy, and each was a bone marrow donor. The study ran its PCR with 60 Vbeta and 13 Jbeta primers. Repertoires were generated with immunoSEQ multiplex PCR, while TCRdb's copy carries only in-frame clones and drops some. The table shows 85,000 to 95,000 clones, with 74% occurring only once. What was sequenced was PBMCs. This receptor was identified in a young man in good health and CMV-seropositive. The chain combines TRBV5-1 with TRBJ2-1, with 8 bases identical to TRBD1. Here the CDR3 reads CASSSGRGPNNEQFF. CDR3 nucleotides: TGCGCCAGCAGCTCTGGCAGGGGGCCAAACAATGAGCAGTTCTTC.